Below are 15 T cell receptor beta chains sequenced from a single sample in a study of tumor-infiltrating lymphocytes in primary liver carcinoma. Using a constant-region primer together with ProtoScript II reverse transcriptase, TCR beta cDNA was made from around 0.55 ug of total RNA. Generation of the TCR beta libraries relied on three nested multiplex PCR rounds using slightly modified ARM-PCR. TRBV1-TRBV30 forward primers and a C-beta reverse primer were used in the first two PCR rounds, which each ran for around 11 cycles. TCRdb recomputed calls from the multiplex PCR reads with MiXCR, one row per CDR3 protein. The table has a few hundred thousand distinct CDR3 sequences, roughly three fifths seen once. The authors took blood RNA from unsorted whole blood and also extracted germline DNA. The specimen was peripheral blood. The receptors shown here come from a woman between 25 and 40 years old with primary liver carcinoma and hepatitis B virus infection.

The table lists this clonotype with a few counts. The chain combines TRBV11-2 with TRBJ2-2, with TRBD2 as a possible D gene (5 bases). The CDR3 sequence is 14 residues long. Trimming cost V 2 bases and J 5 bases, with 9 bases left between them. Germline CDR1 SGHAT, CDR2 FQNNGV. CDR3 coding DNA: TGTGCCAGCAGCTTAAGCTCGGGAACCGGGGAGCTGTTTTTT. This gives the protein CASSLSSGTGELFF.

This chain joins TRBV5-6 and TRBJ1-4, with D unresolved. Trimming took 4 bases from V and 4 from J, leaving 8 bases between them. Germline-derived CDR1 and CDR2 are SGHDT and YYEEEE. The CDR3 totals 13 residues. The CDR3 protein is CASSLKGNEKLFF. CDR3 sequence (DNA): TGTGCCAGCAGCCTTAAGGGTAATGAAAAACTGTTTTTT.

V and J are TRBV5-4 and TRBJ1-6; unclear D gene. The germline V gene has CDR1 SGHNT and CDR2 YYREEE (reference sequence). The V and J ends lost 6 bases and 0 bases respectively, with 19 bases between them. The CDR3 is 18 residues long. CDR3 loop: CASTRGGRINSYNSPLHF. CDR3 sequence (DNA): TGTGCCAGCACCAGAGGAGGCAGGATCAACTCCTATAATTCACCCCTCCACTTT.

This clonotype was seen repeatedly, ten times or more. This rearrangement joins TRBV11-2 to TRBJ2-7; 7 positions agree with TRBD2. The junction had 14 bases not matched to a gene; V was cut back by 3 bases and J by 6 bases. This CDR3 has 16 amino acids. CDR1 and CDR2 from the germline V gene are SGHAT and FQNNGV. The DNA of the CDR3 is TGTGCCAGCAGCTTCGGAGGGAGGGCCTTAGGGCGCGAGCAGTACTTC. It translates to CASSFGGRALGREQYF. The variable domain in full, with the rest retrieved from reference TRBV11-2 and TRBJ2-7, is EAGVAQSPRYKIIEKRQSVAFWCNPISGHATLYWYQQILGQGPKLLIQFQNNGVVDDSQLPKDRFSAERLKGVDSTLKIQPAKLEDSAVYLCASSFGGRALGREQYFGPGTRLTVT.

The gene calls are TRBV12-3 or TRBV12-4 and TRBJ2-1; D not certain. The CDR3 runs to 13 residues. The V end lost 3 bases, the J end lost 6 bases, and 9 bases lay between the germline ends. The CDR3 region is CASSFGMSNEQFF. The CDR3, as DNA: TGTGCCAGCAGTTTCGGCATGTCCAATGAGCAGTTCTTC.

The table lists this clonotype with many counts. This rearrangement joins TRBV12-3 or TRBV12-4 to TRBJ1-5; D gene uncertain. Trimming stripped 4 bases from V and 2 bases from J, with 9 bases between. The CDR3 sequence is 14 residues long. Written as DNA, the CDR3 is TGTGCCAGCAGTTCACGGGAGGGCAATCAGCCCCAGCATTTT. This translates into CASSSREGNQPQHF.

V and J are TRBV11-2 and TRBJ2-1; a possible D gene is TRBD2 (5 bases). Germline-derived CDR1 and CDR2 are SGHAT and FQNNGV. The CDR3 extends over 15 amino acids. V was shortened by 6 bases and J by 10 bases, with 22 bases between the two germline ends. The CDR3 coding sequence is TGTGCCAGCAGTCACTCTATTATGGGAGACGGGGAGCAGTTCTTC. Translated, it gives CASSHSIMGDGEQFF.

This chain joins TRBV11-1 and TRBJ1-1, with 9 bases that match TRBD1. This CDR3 comprises 13 residues. V was pared by 10 bases and J by 8 bases, with 11 bases of the junction left unmatched. The V gene's germline CDR1 is SGHAT and CDR2 FQDESV (reference sequence). The CDR3 is CATSYRDRVEAFF. CDR3 sequence (DNA): TGTGCCACCAGTTATAGGGACAGGGTCGAAGCTTTCTTT. Full variable domain (remainder filled in from reference TRBV11-1 and TRBJ1-1): EAEVAQSPRYKITEKSQAVAFWCDPISGHATLYWYRQILGQGPELLVQFQDESVVDDSQLPKDRFSAERLKGVDSTLKIQPAELGDSAMYLCATSYRDRVEAFFGQGTRLTVV.

The V call is TRBV6-5, the J call TRBJ1-5; 9 nucleotides agree with TRBD1. V was clipped by 5 bases and J by 5 bases; unmatched bases: 13. This CDR3 region has 17 residues. CDR1 MNHEY and CDR2 SVGAGI come from the germline V gene. The CDR3 DNA reads TGTGCCAGCAGTCTCAAACCTTGGACAGGGGACGATCAGCCCCAGCATTTT. This codes for CASSLKPWTGDDQPQHF.

This clonotype was found once. CDR3 region: CACSPGPGELFF. The CDR3 DNA reads as TGTGCATGCAGTCCAGGGCCCGGGGAGCTGTTTTTT. The chain employs TRBV11-1 and TRBJ2-2, with a possible D match to TRBD1 (5 bases). The CDR3 has 12 residues. CDR1 SGHAT and CDR2 FQDESV come from the germline V gene (reference sequence).

This clonotype was observed at least ten times. V gene TRBV11-2 combines with J gene TRBJ2-3, with D unresolved. The germline V and J ends were trimmed by 0 bases and 2 bases, with 15 bases remaining between them. CDR1 and CDR2 (germline): SGHAT, FQNNGV. The CDR3 runs to 17 residues. The CDR3 nucleotides read TGTGCCAGCAGCTTAGATCGGGCTCGACAATTCACAGATACGCAGTATTTT. This translates into CASSLDRARQFTDTQYF.

Regarding this clonotype: This may come from a read error, since a much larger clone is one base off. The CDR3 loop is CASTSSYEQLF. The CDR3 DNA follows: TGTGCCAGCACATCGTCGTATGAGCAGTTATTC. The chain employs TRBV6-2 or TRBV6-3 and TRBJ2-1, with D unresolved. Germline CDR1 and CDR2: MNHEY and SVGEGT. This CDR3 is built from 11 residues.

About this clonotype itself: Given a much more abundant clone one base away, this may be a read error. The CDR3: CASSEGRLAGKYGELFF. The CDR3 DNA sequence: TGTGCCAGCAGTGAAGGGAGACTAGCGGGGAAGTACGGGGAGCTGTTTTTT. The chain links TRBV6-1 to TRBJ2-2; 11 bases match TRBD2. From germline, CDR1 is MNHNS and CDR2 SASEGT. V was clipped by 1 base and J by 7 bases; unmatched bases: 8. This CDR3 region has 17 residues.

This clonotype was seen only once. At one end the junction does not follow the germline gene, possibly because of a read error. The chain links TRBV12-3 or TRBV12-4 to TRBJ2-7, with 8 bases fitting TRBD2. CDR3 length: 16 amino acids. The CDR3 DNA follows: TGTGCCAGCAGTTTGGGTGACACTAGCGGCCCCTACGAGCTGTACTTC. This gives the protein CASSLGDTSGPYELYF.

This chain connects TRBV10-3 to TRBJ1-1; D is uncertain. In germline, CDR1 is ENHRY, CDR2 SYGVKD. The CDR3 has 12 residues. Trimming cost V 3 bases and J 7 bases, with 9 bases left between them. The CDR3 DNA is TGTGCCATCAGTGACCCGTCCAGTGAAGCTTTCTTT. Its translation: CAISDPSSEAFF.